This T cell receptor (beta chain) originates from a study of shared clonotypes between healthy human individuals. On the study more broadly: Donors had three CD4 naive, three CD4 memory, two CD8 naive and one CD8 memory plate apiece.

Study outcomes and limitations: Naive subsets generally exceeded memory subsets in estimated richness. Naive CD4 clonotype sharing across a handful of donors was 4.5% to 6%.

Note on this clone: As yet, its antigen is unknown.

Division of CD4+ cells produced a CD45RA+ naive subset and a CD45RA-negative memory subset. TCRdb's table, derived via immunoSEQ multiplex PCR, lists solely in-frame clones and lacks some. The sample contains hundreds of thousands of clones, over 65% of which appear only once. Sequencing was carried out using memory CD4+ T cells sorted from blood. The subset here: CD45RA-negative fraction. The clonotype was recovered from a woman in her twenties or thirties in good health.

CDR3 residues: CASSATGGEQFF. The CDR3 DNA reads TGTGCCAGCAGCGCCACAGGAGGCGAGCAGTTCTTC. This chain uses TRBV7-3 with TRBJ2-1; D could derive from TRBD1 or TRBD2 (5 bases each). Trimming left V 5 bases short and J 10 bases short, with 12 bases between. The CDR3 is 12 amino acids. Per germline, CDR1 SGHTA and CDR2 FQGTGA.